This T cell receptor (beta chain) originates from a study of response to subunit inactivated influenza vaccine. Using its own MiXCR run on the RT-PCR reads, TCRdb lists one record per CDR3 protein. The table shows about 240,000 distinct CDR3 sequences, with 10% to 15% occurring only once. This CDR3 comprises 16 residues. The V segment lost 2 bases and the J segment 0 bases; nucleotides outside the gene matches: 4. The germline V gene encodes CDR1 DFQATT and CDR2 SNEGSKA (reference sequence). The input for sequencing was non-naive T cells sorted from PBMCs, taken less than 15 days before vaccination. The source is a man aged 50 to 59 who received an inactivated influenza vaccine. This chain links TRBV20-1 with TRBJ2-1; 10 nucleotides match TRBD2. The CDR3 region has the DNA TGCAGTGCTAGACTAGCGGGAGCCAACTCCTACAATGAGCAGTTCTTC. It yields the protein CSARLAGANSYNEQFF.